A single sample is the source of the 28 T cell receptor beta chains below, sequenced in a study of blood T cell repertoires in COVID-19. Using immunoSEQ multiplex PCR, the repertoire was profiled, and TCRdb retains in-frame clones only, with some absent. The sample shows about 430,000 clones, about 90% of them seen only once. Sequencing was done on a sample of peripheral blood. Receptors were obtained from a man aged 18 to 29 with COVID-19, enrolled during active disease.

CDR3 bases: TGTGCCACCAGTGCTGCCGACAGGGTGGTTGGCTACACCTTC. Its protein product is CATSAADRVVGYTF. The genes are TRBV24-1 and TRBJ1-2; 7 bases are shared with TRBD1. CDR1 and CDR2 (germline): KGHDR, SFDVKD. The CDR3 contains 14 residues. Trimming cost V 5 bases and J 7 bases; bases outside gene matches: 9.

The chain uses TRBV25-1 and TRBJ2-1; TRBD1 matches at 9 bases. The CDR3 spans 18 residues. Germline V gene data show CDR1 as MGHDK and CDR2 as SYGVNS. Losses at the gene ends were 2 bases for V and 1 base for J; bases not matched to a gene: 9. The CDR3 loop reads CASSEPTGGSISYNEQFF. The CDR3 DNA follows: TGTGCCAGCAGTGAACCCACAGGGGGCTCTATATCCTACAATGAGCAGTTCTTC.

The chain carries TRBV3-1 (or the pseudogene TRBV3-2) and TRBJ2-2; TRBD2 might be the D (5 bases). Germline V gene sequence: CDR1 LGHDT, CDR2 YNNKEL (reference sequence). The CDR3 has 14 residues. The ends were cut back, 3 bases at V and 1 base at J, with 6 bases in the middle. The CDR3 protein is CASSHGGNTGELFF. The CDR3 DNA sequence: TGTGCCAGCAGCCACGGAGGGAACACCGGGGAGCTGTTTTTT.

This CDR3 reads CASSPKDKDYGYTF. Written as DNA, the CDR3 is TGTGCCAGCAGCCCGAAAGACAAAGACTATGGCTACACCTTC. This chain connects TRBV3-1 (or the pseudogene TRBV3-2) to TRBJ1-2; D not certain. The CDR3 length is 14 residues. The V end lost 4 bases, the J end lost 3 bases, and 12 bases lay between the germline ends. Germline CDR1 is LGHDT and CDR2 is YNNKEL (reference sequence).

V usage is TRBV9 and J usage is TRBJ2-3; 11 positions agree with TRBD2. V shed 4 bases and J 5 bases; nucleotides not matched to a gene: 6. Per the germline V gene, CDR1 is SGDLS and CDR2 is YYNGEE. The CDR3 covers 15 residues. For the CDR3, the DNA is TGTGCCAGCAGCCTAGCGGGAGGAGGGGTAGATACGCAGTATTTT. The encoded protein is CASSLAGGGVDTQYF.

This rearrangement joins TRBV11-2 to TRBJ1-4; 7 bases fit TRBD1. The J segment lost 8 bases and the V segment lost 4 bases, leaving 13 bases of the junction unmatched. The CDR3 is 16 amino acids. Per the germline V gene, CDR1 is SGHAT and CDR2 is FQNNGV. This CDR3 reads CASSSRGTELREKLFF. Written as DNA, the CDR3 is TGTGCCAGCAGCTCGAGAGGGACAGAACTCCGCGAAAAACTGTTTTTT.

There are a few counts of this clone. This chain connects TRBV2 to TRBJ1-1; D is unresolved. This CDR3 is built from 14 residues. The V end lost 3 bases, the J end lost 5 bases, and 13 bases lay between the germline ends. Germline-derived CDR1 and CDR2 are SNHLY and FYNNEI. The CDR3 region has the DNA TGTGCCAGCAGTGAGGTTGAGGCGGGAACTGAAGCTTTCTTT. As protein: CASSEVEAGTEAFF.

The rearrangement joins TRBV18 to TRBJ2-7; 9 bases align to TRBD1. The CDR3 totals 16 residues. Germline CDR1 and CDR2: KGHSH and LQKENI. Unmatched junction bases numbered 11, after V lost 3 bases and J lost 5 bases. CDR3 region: CASSPPGTGSIHEQYF. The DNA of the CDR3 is TGTGCCAGCTCACCGCCCGGGACAGGGTCGATCCACGAGCAGTACTTC.

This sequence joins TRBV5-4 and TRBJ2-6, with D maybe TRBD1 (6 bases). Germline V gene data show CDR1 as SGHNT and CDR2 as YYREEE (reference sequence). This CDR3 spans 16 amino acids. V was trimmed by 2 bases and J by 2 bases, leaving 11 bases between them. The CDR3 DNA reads TGTGCCAGCAGCTTAGTTGGGGGCGCTGGGGCCAACGTCCTGACTTTC. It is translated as CASSLVGGAGANVLTF.

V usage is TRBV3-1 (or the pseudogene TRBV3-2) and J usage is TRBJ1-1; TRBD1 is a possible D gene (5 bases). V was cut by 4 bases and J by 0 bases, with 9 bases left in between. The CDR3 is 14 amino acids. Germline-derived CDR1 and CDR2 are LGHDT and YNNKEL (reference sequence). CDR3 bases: TGTGCCAGCAGCCTTACGACAGTGAACACTGAAGCTTTCTTT. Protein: CASSLTTVNTEAFF.

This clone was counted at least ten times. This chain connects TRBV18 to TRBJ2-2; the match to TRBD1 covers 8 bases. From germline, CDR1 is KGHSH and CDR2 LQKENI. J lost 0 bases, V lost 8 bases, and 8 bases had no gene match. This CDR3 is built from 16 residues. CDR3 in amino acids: CASTTSGGTNTGELFF. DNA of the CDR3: TGTGCCAGCACCACCTCAGGGGGCACGAACACCGGGGAGCTGTTTTTT.

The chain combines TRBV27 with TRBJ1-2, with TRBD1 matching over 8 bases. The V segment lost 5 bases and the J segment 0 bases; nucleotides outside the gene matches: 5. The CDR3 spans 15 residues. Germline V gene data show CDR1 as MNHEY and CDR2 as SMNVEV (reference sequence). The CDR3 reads CASSPRTGSNYGYTF. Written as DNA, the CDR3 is TGTGCCAGCAGTCCGCGGACAGGGTCTAACTATGGCTACACCTTC.

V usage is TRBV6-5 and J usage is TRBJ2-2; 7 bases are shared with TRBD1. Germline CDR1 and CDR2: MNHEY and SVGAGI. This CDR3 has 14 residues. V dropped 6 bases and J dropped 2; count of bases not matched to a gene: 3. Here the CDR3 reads CASRRQGNTGELFF. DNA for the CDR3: TGTGCCAGCAGACGACAGGGTAACACCGGGGAGCTGTTTTTT.

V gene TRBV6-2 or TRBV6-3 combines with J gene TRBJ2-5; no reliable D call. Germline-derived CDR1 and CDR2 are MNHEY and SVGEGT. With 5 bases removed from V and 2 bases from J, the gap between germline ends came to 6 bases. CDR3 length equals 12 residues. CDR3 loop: CASSIDQETQYF. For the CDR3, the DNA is TGTGCCAGCAGTATAGATCAAGAGACCCAGTACTTC.

The CDR3 region is CASTTSSASDTQYF. In nucleotides, the CDR3 is TGTGCCTCAACGACTAGCTCGGCTTCAGATACGCAGTATTTT. The chain carries TRBV30 and TRBJ2-3; 7 bases match TRBD2. CDR3 length: 14 amino acids. With V trimmed by 7 bases and J by 4 bases, 11 bases remained unmatched. The germline CDR1 and CDR2 sequences are GTSNPN and SVGIG (reference sequence).

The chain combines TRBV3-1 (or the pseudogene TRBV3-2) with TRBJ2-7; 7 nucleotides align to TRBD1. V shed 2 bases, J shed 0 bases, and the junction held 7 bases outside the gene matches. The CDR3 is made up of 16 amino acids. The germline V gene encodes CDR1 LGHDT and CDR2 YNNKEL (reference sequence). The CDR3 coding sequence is TGTGCCAGCAGCCAACACAGGGGACAGAGCTCCTACGAGCAGTACTTC. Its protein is CASSQHRGQSSYEQYF.

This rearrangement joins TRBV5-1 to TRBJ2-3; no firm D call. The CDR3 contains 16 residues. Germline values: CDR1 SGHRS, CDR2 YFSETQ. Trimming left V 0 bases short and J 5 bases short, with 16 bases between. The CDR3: CASSLEARVEVDTQYF. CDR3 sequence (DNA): TGCGCCAGCAGCTTGGAAGCACGGGTAGAGGTAGATACGCAGTATTTT.

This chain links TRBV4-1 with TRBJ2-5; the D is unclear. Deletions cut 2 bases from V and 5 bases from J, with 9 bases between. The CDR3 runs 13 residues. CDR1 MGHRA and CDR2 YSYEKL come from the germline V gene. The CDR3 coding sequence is TGCGCCAGCAGCCAATTTTACCGGGAGACCCAGTACTTC. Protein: CASSQFYRETQYF.

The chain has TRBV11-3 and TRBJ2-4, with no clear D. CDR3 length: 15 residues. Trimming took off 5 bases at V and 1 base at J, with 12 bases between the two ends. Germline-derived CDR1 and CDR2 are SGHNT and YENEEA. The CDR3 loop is CASSAPNEAKNIQYF. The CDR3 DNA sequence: TGTGCCAGCAGCGCCCCCAATGAGGCCAAAAACATTCAGTACTTC. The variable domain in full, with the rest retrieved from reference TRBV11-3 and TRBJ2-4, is EAGVVQSPRYKIIEKKQPVAFWCNPISGHNTLYWYLQNLGQGPELLIRYENEEAVDDSQLPKDRFSAERLKGVDSTLKIQPAELGDSAVYLCASSAPNEAKNIQYFGAGTRLSVL.

This CDR3 is CASGGRTYNEQFF. DNA of the CDR3: TGTGCCAGCGGGGGGAGAACCTACAATGAGCAGTTCTTC. The chain joins TRBV11-3 to TRBJ2-1, with a possible D match to TRBD2 (6 bases). There are 13 residues in the CDR3. The V and J ends lost 8 bases and 2 bases respectively, with 10 bases between them. Germline CDR1 SGHNT, CDR2 YENEEA.

The chain's CDR3 is CASNEGLANEQYF. The CDR3, as DNA: TGTGCCAGTAACGAGGGACTAGCGAACGAGCAGTACTTC. This chain joins TRBV19 and TRBJ2-7, with TRBD2 identical over 10 bases. The trim removed 7 bases at V and 5 bases at J, leaving 5 bases unmatched. The CDR3 contains 13 residues. Germline CDR1 and CDR2: LNHDA and SQIVND (reference sequence).

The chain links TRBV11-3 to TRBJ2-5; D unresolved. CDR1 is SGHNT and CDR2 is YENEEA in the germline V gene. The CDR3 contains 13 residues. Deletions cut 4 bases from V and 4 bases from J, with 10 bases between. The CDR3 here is CASSSPPGETQYF. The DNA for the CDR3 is TGTGCCAGCAGCTCACCCCCAGGAGAGACCCAGTACTTC.

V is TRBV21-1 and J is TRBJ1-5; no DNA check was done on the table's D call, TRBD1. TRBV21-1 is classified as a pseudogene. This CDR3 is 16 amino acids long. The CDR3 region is CASSITNRDMDQPQHF. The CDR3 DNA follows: TGTGCCAGCAGCATAACAAACAGGGACATGGATCAGCCCCAGCATTTT.

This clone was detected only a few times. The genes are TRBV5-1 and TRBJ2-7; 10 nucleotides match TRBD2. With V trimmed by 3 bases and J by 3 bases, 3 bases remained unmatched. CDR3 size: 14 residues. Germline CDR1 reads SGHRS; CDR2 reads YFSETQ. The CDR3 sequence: CASSSGLAVYEQYF. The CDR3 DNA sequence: TGCGCCAGCAGCTCCGGACTAGCGGTCTACGAGCAGTACTTC.

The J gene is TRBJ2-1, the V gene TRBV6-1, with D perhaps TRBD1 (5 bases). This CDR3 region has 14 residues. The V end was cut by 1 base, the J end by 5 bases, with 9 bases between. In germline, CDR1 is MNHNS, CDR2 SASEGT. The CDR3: CASSEGNRNNEQFF. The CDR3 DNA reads TGTGCCAGCAGTGAAGGAAACAGGAACAATGAGCAGTTCTTC.

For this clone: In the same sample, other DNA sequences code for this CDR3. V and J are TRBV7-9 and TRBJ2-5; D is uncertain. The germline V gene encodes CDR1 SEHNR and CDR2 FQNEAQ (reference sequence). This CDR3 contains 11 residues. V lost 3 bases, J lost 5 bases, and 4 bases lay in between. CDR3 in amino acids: CASSFRETQYF. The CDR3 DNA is TGTGCCAGCAGCTTCCGGGAGACCCAGTACTTC.

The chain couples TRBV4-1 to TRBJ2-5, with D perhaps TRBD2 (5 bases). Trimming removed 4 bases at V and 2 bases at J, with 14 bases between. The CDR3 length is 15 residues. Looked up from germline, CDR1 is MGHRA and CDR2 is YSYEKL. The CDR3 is CASSLTRGWQETQYF. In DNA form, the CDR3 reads TGCGCCAGCAGCCTCACCCGGGGTTGGCAAGAGACCCAGTACTTC.

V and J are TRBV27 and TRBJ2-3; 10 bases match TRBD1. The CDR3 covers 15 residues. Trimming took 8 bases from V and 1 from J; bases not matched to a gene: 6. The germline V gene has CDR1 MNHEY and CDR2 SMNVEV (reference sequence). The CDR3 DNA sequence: TGTGCCAGCTCTCCGGGGACAGGGGGCACAGATACGCAGTATTTT. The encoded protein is CASSPGTGGTDTQYF.